These 8 T cell receptor beta chains came from one sample sequenced in a study of OX40 agonist ivuxolimab in advanced cancers. Sequencing used immunoSEQ multiplex PCR; TCRdb keeps in-frame clones, though not all of them. The table lists approximately 25,000 clones, about 86% of them singletons. Here the sequenced sample was CD4+ or CD8+ T cells sorted from blood, taken in a trial of the OX40 agonist ivuxolimab. Source of these receptors: an adult with an advanced solid tumor such as melanoma, head and neck, liver or kidney cancer.

This sequence joins TRBV11-2 and TRBJ2-7; D call uncertain. The V gene lost 5 bases and the J gene lost 2 bases, with 4 bases spanning the gap. The CDR3 is made up of 11 amino acids. Germline CDR1 is SGHAT and CDR2 is FQNNGV. The CDR3: CASSLTYEQYF. DNA for the CDR3: TGTGCCAGCAGCCTAACCTACGAGCAGTACTTC.

This clone appeared a single time. The chain has TRBV4-1 and TRBJ1-5, with TRBD1 matching 8 bases. Per germline, CDR1 MGHRA and CDR2 YSYEKL. Trimming at V came to 4 bases and at J to 0 bases, leaving 5 bases not matched to a gene. The CDR3 sequence is 16 residues long. Here the CDR3 DNA reads TGCGCCAGCAGCCTAACAGGGGGTAATAGCAATCAGCCCCAGCATTTT. Its protein product is CASSLTGGNSNQPQHF.

This chain uses TRBV19 with TRBJ1-2; possible D gene TRBD1, 5 bases. Germline lookup yields CDR1 LNHDA and CDR2 SQIVND (reference sequence). V lost 3 bases, J lost 4 bases, and 9 bases lay in between. This CDR3 contains 13 residues. CDR3 nucleotide sequence: TGTGCCAGTAGTATCCTTACAGGCTATGGCTACACCTTC. Protein: CASSILTGYGYTF.

The chain links TRBV5-1 to TRBJ2-5, with D maybe TRBD2 (5 bases). The J call may not be correct, given that the DNA end is closer to TRBJ2-7. The CDR3 totals 15 residues. Germline V gene sequence: CDR1 SGHRS, CDR2 YFSETQ. CDR3 sequence reads: CASSFVEGLTGEQYF. DNA of the CDR3: TGCGCCAGCAGCTTTGTTGAGGGTTTAACGGGCGAGCAGTACTTC.

This chain links TRBV6-6 with TRBJ2-7, with 8 nucleotides matching TRBD2. Germline CDR1 reads MNHNY; CDR2 reads SVGAGI (reference sequence). CDR3 size: 14 residues. Trimming removed 3 bases from V and 6 bases from J; junction bases left unmatched: 7. CDR3 sequence (DNA): TGTGCCAGCAGTTATCGGGGGGGGCCTCTCGAGCAGTACTTC. Its protein product is CASSYRGGPLEQYF.

This clone was recorded only once. The V call is TRBV19, the J call TRBJ2-3; 9 nucleotides line up with TRBD2. The trim removed 8 bases at V and 2 bases at J, leaving 11 bases unmatched. CDR1 and CDR2 from the germline V gene are LNHDA and SQIVND (reference sequence). The CDR3 spans 16 residues. The CDR3 loop is CASGHGSGGTTDTQYF. CDR3 bases: TGTGCCAGTGGCCATGGGAGCGGGGGGACCACAGATACGCAGTATTTT.

The gene calls are TRBV19 and TRBJ2-5; perhaps D is TRBD1 or TRBD2 (5 bases each). V lost 0 bases and J 5 bases, leaving 13 bases between the germline ends. The CDR3 is 15 amino acids. The germline gives CDR1 LNHDA, CDR2 SQIVND (reference sequence). CDR3 DNA sequence: TGTGCCAGTAGTATAGATGGGACCCCGGGGGAGACCCAGTACTTC. It is translated as CASSIDGTPGETQYF.

The chain employs TRBV6-1 and TRBJ1-4; the D gene is possibly TRBD1 (6 bases). This CDR3 contains 16 residues. The V end was cut by 0 bases, the J end by 7 bases, with 15 bases between. Germline V gene data show CDR1 as MNHNS and CDR2 as SASEGT. The CDR3 DNA sequence: TGTGCCAGCAGTGAAGCGCGAGGACAGTTTGCTGAAAAACTGTTTTTT. It encodes CASSEARGQFAEKLFF.